Presented here are 11 T cell receptor beta chains from one specimen sequenced in a study of T cell responses to AZD1222 COVID-19 vaccine. Sequenced by immunoSEQ multiplex PCR; TCRdb stores in-frame clones only, minus some. The sample has around 110,000 clones, 87% seen once. The sequenced sample was peripheral blood, obtained on day 0 of AZD1222 vaccination. The receptors shown here come from an adult in good health.

This rearrangement joins TRBV19 to TRBJ1-6; TRBD1 is a possible D gene (6 bases). CDR1 LNHDA and CDR2 SQIVND come from the germline V gene (reference sequence). Trimming took 10 bases from V and 11 from J, leaving 18 bases between them. The CDR3 is 13 amino acids. In DNA, the CDR3 is TGTGCCACCATGGGGACAATTCAAGCACCCCTCCACTTT. The encoded protein is CATMGTIQAPLHF.

This chain joins TRBV15 and TRBJ1-3; D might be TRBD1 (5 bases). Germline V gives CDR1 LNHNV, CDR2 YYDKDF (reference sequence). The CDR3 has 14 residues. V lost 8 bases and J 0 bases, leaving 11 bases between the germline ends. The CDR3 loop is CATGTPSSGNTIYF. The DNA for the CDR3 is TGTGCCACCGGGACCCCCAGCTCTGGAAACACCATATATTTT.

This chain connects TRBV5-8 to TRBJ2-1; D is possibly TRBD2 (7 bases). The ends were cut back, 6 bases at V and 1 base at J, with 17 bases in the middle. CDR1 and CDR2 from the germline V gene are SGHTS and YDEGEE. This CDR3 comprises 16 residues. CDR3 DNA: TGTGCCAGCACCTGGGAGGGGGGGCTGTCCTACAATGAGCAGTTCTTC. Protein product: CASTWEGGLSYNEQFF. Full variable domain (outside the CDR3, taken from reference TRBV5-8 and TRBJ2-1): EAGVTQSPTHLIKTRGQQATLRCSPISGHTSVYWYQQALGLGLQFLLWYDEGEERNRGNFPPRFSGRQFPNYSSELNVNALELEDSALYLCASTWEGGLSYNEQFFGPGTRLTVL.

V and J are TRBV6-4 and TRBJ2-3; 10 nucleotides match TRBD1. CDR3 size: 14 residues. CDR1 and CDR2 from the germline V gene are MRHNA and SNTAGT. The V segment lost 6 bases and the J segment 2 bases; nucleotides outside the gene matches: 2. This CDR3 reads CASSGTGDTDTQYF. CDR3 nucleotides: TGTGCCAGCAGCGGGACAGGGGACACAGATACGCAGTATTTT.

This chain uses TRBV2 with TRBJ2-1; D gene ambiguous. The CDR3 covers 15 residues. Germline CDR1 is SNHLY and CDR2 is FYNNEI. The V end lost 6 bases, the J end lost 4 bases, and 16 bases lay between the germline ends. The CDR3, as DNA: TGTGCCAGCAGCCAAGAGCAGGTACCATACAATGAGCAGTTCTTC. As protein: CASSQEQVPYNEQFF.

The gene calls are TRBV4-1 and TRBJ2-1; the D is unclear. Germline V gene data show CDR1 as MGHRA and CDR2 as YSYEKL. Between the trimmed V and J ends, which lost 0 bases and 9 bases, there was a span of 9 bases. The CDR3 has 13 amino acids. The CDR3 protein is CASSQERLREQFF. The CDR3, as DNA: TGCGCCAGCAGCCAAGAGCGGCTTCGTGAGCAGTTCTTC.

This clone was detected once. This chain joins TRBV18 and TRBJ2-3, with 10 bases fitting TRBD2. Trimming at V came to 6 bases and at J to 4 bases, leaving 7 bases not matched to a gene. This CDR3 comprises 15 residues. Germline lookup yields CDR1 KGHSH and CDR2 LQKENI. In DNA form, the CDR3 reads TGTGCCAGCTCCCCCAGCGGGGGGGCTGCAGATACGCAGTATTTT. Translation: CASSPSGGAADTQYF.

Only a few counts were recorded for this clone. The chain is built from TRBV7-2 and TRBJ2-7, with a tentative D call TRBD2 (5 bases). Trimming left V 1 base short and J 2 bases short, with 9 bases between. Germline CDR1 and CDR2: SGHTA and FQGNSA. The CDR3 has 14 residues. The CDR3 spells CASSLGSGTYEQYF. The CDR3 region has the DNA TGTGCCAGCAGCTTAGGGTCCGGGACCTACGAGCAGTACTTC.

The CDR3: CASSSRQGARAGANVLTF. The CDR3 nucleotides are TGTGCCAGTAGTTCCAGACAGGGGGCGAGAGCTGGGGCCAACGTCCTGACTTTC. The rearrangement joins TRBV19 to TRBJ2-6; 10 bases match TRBD1. V was clipped by 5 bases and J by 2 bases; unmatched bases: 9. CDR3 length: 18 amino acids. In germline, CDR1 is LNHDA, CDR2 SQIVND (reference sequence).

In its sample, this clone was seen once. This chain connects TRBV30 to TRBJ1-2; perhaps TRBD1 as D (5 bases). V lost 3 bases and J lost 8, with 13 bases in between. The CDR3 is made up of 12 amino acids. Per germline, CDR1 GTSNPN and CDR2 SVGIG (reference sequence). This chain's CDR3 is CAWSTTGGGYTF. In DNA form, the CDR3 reads TGTGCCTGGAGCACGACGGGGGGAGGCTACACCTTC.

The CDR3 loop is CATTDGLNQPQHF. In DNA form, the CDR3 reads TGTGCCACCACGGACGGCCTTAATCAGCCCCAGCATTTT. The chain couples TRBV6-5 to TRBJ1-5; no firm D call. Germline values: CDR1 MNHEY, CDR2 SVGAGI. Trimming took 10 bases from V and 4 from J, leaving 14 bases between them. This CDR3 region has 13 residues.